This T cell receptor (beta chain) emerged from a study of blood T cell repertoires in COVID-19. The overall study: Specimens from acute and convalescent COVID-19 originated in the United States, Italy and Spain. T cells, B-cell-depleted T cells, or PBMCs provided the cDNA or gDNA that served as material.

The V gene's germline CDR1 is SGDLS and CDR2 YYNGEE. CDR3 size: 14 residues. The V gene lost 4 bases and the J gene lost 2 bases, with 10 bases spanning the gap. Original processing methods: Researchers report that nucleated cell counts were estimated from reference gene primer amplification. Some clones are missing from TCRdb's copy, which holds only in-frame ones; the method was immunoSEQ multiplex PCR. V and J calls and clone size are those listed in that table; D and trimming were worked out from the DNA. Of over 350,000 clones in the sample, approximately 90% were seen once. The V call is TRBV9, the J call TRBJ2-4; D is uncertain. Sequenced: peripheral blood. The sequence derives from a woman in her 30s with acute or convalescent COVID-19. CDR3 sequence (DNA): TGTGCCAGCAGCCCCTTTTCTTCCAAAAACATTCAGTACTTC. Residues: CASSPFSSKNIQYF.